This T cell receptor (beta chain) was obtained from a study of T-cell reconstitution after alpha-beta-depleted transplantation in children. The library targeted TCRbeta and was prepared with unique molecular identifiers. MiXCR was run by TCRdb on the PCR reads, yielding one entry per CDR3 protein. This table holds some 500,000 distinct CDR3 sequences, around 17% found once. CDR3 length: 16 amino acids. The V gene's germline CDR1 is SGHVS and CDR2 FNYEAQ. Trimming took 0 bases from V and 1 from J, leaving 10 bases between them. A few counts support this clonotype. The chain is built from TRBV7-6 and TRBJ1-5; no reliable D call. This specimen was PBMCs from the stem cell graft donor, taken from the stem cell graft. The sequence derives from a human donor who donated a stem cell graft to a child with acute lymphoblastic leukemia. The CDR3 loop is CASSLAGAQSNQPQHF. In DNA, the CDR3 is TGTGCCAGCAGCTTAGCCGGCGCACAGAGCAATCAGCCCCAGCATTTT. Based on the CDR3 plus reference TRBV7-6 and TRBJ1-5, the full variable domain is GAGVSQSPRYKVTKRGQDVALRCDPISGHVSLYWYRQALGQGPEFLTYFNYEAQQDKSGLPNDRFSAERPEGSISTLTIQRTEQRDSAMYRCASSLAGAQSNQPQHFGDGTRLSIL.